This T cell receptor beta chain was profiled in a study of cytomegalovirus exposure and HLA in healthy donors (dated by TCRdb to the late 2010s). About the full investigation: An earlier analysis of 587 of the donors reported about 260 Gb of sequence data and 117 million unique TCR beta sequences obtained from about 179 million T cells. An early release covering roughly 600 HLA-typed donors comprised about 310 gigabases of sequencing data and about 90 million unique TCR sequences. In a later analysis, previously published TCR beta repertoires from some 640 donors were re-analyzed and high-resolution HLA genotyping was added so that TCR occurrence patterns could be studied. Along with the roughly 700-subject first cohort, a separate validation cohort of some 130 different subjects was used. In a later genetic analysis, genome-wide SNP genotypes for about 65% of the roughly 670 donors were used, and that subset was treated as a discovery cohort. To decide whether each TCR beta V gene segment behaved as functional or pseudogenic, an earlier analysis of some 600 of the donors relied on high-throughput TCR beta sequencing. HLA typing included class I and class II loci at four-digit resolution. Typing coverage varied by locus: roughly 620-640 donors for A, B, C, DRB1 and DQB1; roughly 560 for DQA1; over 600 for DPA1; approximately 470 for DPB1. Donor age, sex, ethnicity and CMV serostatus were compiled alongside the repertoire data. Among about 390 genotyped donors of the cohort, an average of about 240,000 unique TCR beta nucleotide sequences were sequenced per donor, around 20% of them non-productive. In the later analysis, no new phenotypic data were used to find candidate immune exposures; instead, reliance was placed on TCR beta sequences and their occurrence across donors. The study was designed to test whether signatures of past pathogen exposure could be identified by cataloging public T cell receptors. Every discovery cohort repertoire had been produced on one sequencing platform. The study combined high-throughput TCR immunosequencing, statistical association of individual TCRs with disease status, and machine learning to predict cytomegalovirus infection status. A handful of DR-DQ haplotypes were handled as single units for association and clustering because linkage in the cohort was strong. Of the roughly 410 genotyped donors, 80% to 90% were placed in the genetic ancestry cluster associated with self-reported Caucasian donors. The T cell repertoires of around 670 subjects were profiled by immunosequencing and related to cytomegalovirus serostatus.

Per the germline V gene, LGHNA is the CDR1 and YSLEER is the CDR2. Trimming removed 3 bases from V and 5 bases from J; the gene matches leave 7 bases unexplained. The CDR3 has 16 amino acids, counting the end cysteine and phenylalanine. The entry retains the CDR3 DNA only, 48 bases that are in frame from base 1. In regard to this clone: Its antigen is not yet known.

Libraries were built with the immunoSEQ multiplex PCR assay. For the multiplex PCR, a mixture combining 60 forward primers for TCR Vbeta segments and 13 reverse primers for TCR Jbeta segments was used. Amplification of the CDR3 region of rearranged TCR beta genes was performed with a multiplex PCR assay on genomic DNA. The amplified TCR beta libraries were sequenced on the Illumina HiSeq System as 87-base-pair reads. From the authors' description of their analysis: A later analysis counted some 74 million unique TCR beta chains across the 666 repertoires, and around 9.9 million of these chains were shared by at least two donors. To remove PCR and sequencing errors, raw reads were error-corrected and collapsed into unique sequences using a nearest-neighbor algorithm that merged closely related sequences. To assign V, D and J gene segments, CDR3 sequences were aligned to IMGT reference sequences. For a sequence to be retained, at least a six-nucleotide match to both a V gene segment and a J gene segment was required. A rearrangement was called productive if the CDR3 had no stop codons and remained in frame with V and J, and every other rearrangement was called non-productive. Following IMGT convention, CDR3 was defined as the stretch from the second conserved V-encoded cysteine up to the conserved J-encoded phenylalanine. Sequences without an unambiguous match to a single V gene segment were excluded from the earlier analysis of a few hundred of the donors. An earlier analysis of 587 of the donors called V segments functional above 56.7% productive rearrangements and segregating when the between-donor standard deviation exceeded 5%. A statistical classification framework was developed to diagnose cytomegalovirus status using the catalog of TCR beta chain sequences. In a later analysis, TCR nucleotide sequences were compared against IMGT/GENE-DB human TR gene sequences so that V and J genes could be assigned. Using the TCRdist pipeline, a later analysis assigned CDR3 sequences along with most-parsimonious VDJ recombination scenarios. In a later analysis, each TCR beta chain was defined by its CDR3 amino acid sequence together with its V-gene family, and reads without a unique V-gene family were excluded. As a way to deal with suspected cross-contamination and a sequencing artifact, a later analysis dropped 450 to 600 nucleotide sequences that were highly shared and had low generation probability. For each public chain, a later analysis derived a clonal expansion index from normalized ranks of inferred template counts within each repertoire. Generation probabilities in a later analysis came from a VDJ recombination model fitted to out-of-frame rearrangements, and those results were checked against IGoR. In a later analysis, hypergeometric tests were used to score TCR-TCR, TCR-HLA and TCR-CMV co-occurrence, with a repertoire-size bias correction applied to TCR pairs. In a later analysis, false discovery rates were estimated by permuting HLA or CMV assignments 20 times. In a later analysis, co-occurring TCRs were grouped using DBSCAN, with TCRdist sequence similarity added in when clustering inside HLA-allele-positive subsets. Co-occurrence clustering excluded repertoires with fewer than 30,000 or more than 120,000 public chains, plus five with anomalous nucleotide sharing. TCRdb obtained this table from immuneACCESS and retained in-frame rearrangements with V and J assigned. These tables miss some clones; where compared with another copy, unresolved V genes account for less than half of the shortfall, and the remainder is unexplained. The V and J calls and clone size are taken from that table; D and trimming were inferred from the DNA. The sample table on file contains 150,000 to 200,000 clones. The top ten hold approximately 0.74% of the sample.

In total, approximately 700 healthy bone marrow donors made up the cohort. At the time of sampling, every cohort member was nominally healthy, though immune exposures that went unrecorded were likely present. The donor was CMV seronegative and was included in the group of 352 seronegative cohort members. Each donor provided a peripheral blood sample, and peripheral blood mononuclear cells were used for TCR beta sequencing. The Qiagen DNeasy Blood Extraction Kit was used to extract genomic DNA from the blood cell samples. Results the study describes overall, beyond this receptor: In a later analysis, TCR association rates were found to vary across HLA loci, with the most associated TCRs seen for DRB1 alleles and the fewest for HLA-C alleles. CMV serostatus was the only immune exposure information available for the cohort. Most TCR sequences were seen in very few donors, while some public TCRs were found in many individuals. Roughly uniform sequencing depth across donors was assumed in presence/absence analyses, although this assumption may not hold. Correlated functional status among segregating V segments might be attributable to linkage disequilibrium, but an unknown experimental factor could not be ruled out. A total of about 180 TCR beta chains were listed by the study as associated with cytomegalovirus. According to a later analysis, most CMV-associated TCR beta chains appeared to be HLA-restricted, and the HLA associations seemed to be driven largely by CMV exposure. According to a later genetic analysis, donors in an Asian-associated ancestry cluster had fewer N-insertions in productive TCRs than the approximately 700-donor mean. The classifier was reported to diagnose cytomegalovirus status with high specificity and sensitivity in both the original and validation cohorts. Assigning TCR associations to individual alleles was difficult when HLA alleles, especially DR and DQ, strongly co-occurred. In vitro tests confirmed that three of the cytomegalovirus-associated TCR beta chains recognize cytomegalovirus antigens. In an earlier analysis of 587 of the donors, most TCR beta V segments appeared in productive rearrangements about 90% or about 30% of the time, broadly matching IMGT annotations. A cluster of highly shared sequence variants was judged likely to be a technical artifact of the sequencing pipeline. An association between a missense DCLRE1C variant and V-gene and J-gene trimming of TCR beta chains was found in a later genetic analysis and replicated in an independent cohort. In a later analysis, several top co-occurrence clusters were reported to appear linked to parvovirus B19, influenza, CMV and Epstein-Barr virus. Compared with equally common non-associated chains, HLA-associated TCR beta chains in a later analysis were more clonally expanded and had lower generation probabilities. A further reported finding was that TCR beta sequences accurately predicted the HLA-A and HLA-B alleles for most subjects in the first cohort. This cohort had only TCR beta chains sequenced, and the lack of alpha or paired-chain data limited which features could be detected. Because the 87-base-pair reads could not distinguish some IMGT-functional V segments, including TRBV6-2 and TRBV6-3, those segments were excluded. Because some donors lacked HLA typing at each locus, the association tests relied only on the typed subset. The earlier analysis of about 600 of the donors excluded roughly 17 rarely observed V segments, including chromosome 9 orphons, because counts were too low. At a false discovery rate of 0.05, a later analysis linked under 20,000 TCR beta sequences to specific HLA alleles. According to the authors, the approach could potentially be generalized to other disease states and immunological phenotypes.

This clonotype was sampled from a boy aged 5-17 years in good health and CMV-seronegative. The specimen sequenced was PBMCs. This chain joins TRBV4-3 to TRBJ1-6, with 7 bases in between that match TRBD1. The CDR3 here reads CASSQSTGADNSPLHF. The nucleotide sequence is TGCGCCAGCAGCCAGAGTACAGGGGCGGATAATTCACCCCTCCACTTT.